The rows below give T cell receptor beta chains drawn from one sample of a study of blood T cell repertoires in COVID-19. Generated by immunoSEQ multiplex PCR, the TCRdb table keeps only in-frame clones and is missing some. The top ten clones hold about 40% of a sample with roughly 30,000 clones, under 85% of them seen once. The sample comprised peripheral blood. All receptors come from a man in his 70s with acute or convalescent COVID-19. Both conserved end residues are part of each CDR3. Fields, in order: D gene, V gene, J gene, clone size, CDR3 DNA, CDR3 protein. The D gene is left open where the match is weak. Expanded clones are given a class, and other clones once, few, many or no size at all.

>TRBD2|TRBV11-3|TRBJ2-5|NA
TGTGCCAGCAGCTTAGGAGGTAGCGGGAGCTCACAAGAGACCCAGTACTTC
CASSLGGSGSSQETQYF
>NA|TRBV11-1|TRBJ2-2|NA
TGTGCCAGCAGCTTAGCTTTAGGACCCCTCGGGGTCGATGGAGAGCTGTTTTTT
CASSLALGPLGVDGELFF
>NA|TRBV11-3|TRBJ2-6|NA
TGTGCCAGCAGATCGAGCGTAAGACGGTCTGGGGCCAACGTCCTGACTTTC
CASRSSVRRSGANVLTF
>NA|TRBV12-3/TRBV12-4|TRBJ2-2|NA
TGTGCCAGCAGTTTCTCAGGGGCAGAGCTGTTTTTT
CASSFSGAELFF
>NA|TRBV21-1|TRBJ2-7|NA
TGTGCCAGCAGCAAAGGCCAGGTCCCCTCCTACGAGCAGTACTTC
CASSKGQVPSYEQYF
>NA|TRBV6-5|TRBJ2-1|NA
TGTGCCAGCAGTTACTCGAACAGGGCGTTTCGGGGACAGCAGTTCTTC
CASSYSNRAFRGQQFF
>TRBD1|TRBV19|TRBJ1-5|NA
TGTGCCAGTAGGACCTGGGGGACAGGGGGCAATCAGCCCCAGCATTTT
CASRTWGTGGNQPQHF
>TRBD2|TRBV7-6|TRBJ2-1|NA
TGTGCCAGCAGCCCCCAACTAGCGGGGGGAAGGAATGAGCAGTTCTTC
CASSPQLAGGRNEQFF
>NA|TRBV5-1|TRBJ2-3|NA
TGCGCCAGCAGCTTGCAGGGTCGGGACATCGATACGCAGTATTTT
CASSLQGRDIDTQYF
>NA|TRBV28|TRBJ2-7|NA
TGTGCCAGCGAAACTTCTGCGGGGTCCCACGAGCAGTACTTC
CASETSAGSHEQYF
>NA|TRBV28|TRBJ2-3|few
TGTGCCAGCAGTTTAGTTAAGCGGCCCACAGATACGCAGTATTTT
CASSLVKRPTDTQYF
>TRBD2|TRBV18|TRBJ2-3|NA
TGTGCCAGCTCACAGCAGCCCGGGAGGCTCACAGATACGCAGTATTTT
CASSQQPGRLTDTQYF
>NA|TRBV6-5|TRBJ1-3|NA
TGTGCCAGCGCGCAGGGACACTCTGGAAACACCATATATTTT
CASAQGHSGNTIYF
>TRBD1|TRBV10-3|TRBJ2-5|NA
TGTGCCATCAGTGCAAGGGACAGAGAGACCCAGTACTTC
CAISARDRETQYF
>NA|TRBV28|TRBJ2-3|NA
TGTGCCAGCACGGCAGGGAGCACAGATACGCAGTATTTT
CASTAGSTDTQYF
>NA|TRBV20-1|TRBJ2-7|NA
TGCAGTGCTAGTTGGAGGGGCTACGAGCAGTACTTC
CSASWRGYEQYF
>NA|TRBV6-5|TRBJ2-1|few
TGTGCCAGCAGCATCCAGGGGGGTTACAATGAGCAGTTCTTC
CASSIQGGYNEQFF
>NA|TRBV12-3/TRBV12-4|TRBJ2-7|few
TGTGCCAGCAGTTTATTCTCTGTTGAGCAGTACTTC
CASSLFSVEQYF
>TRBD1|TRBV28|TRBJ2-1|once
TGTGCCAGCAGCCTGCCTGGGACAGTCAACAATGAGCAGTTCTTC
CASSLPGTVNNEQFF
>NA|TRBV25-1|TRBJ1-2|NA
TGTGCCAGCAGTGCCAGACGACCAGGGGTGAACTATGGCTACACCTTC
CASSARRPGVNYGYTF
>TRBD1|TRBV6-5|TRBJ1-2|NA
TGTGCCAGCAACGATGACAGGGGGCCCTATGGCTACACCTTC
CASNDDRGPYGYTF
>TRBD1|TRBV7-8|TRBJ1-5|NA
TGTGCCAGCAGCGGAACAGGGGGCAATCAGCCCCAGCATTTT
CASSGTGGNQPQHF